The rows below give T cell receptor beta chains drawn from one sample of a study of T cell responses to AZD1222 COVID-19 vaccine. The protocol was immunoSEQ multiplex PCR, while the TCRdb copy is restricted to in-frame clones and leaves out a portion. The repertoire consists of more than 150,000 clones, with just over 85% occurring once and the leading ten covering approximately 0.5%. Specimen: peripheral blood, collected on day 0 of AZD1222 vaccination. Source of these receptors: an adult in good health. Each CDR3 is given with its conserved first and last residue.

j_call,v_call,cdr3_aa
TRBJ2-3,TRBV24-1,CATSDPGRTDTQYF
TRBJ2-1,TRBV6-5,CASRDTGKGEQFF
TRBJ2-2,TRBV19,CASTFRTGGLNTGELFF
TRBJ1-5,TRBV19,CASSILLNQPQHF
TRBJ2-1,TRBV28,CASSLSYPNEQFF
TRBJ2-2,TRBV4-3,CASSRQTGGMLGTGELFF
TRBJ1-4,TRBV6-5,CASSRHGTGEEKLFF
TRBJ2-7,TRBV3-1/TRBV3-2,CASSQWSSEQYF
TRBJ2-7,TRBV27,CASSFASGYEQYF
TRBJ2-1,TRBV6-7,CASGLSGGKREGRDNEQFF
TRBJ1-1,TRBV7-2,CASSQDILTEAFF
TRBJ2-7,TRBV28,CASSQPTEQYF
TRBJ2-5,TRBV11-2,CASSRAAQETQYF
TRBJ1-1,TRBV7-9,CASSSSAGSEAFF
TRBJ2-1,TRBV5-1,CASSLPGAAEPSYNEQFF
TRBJ1-1,TRBV18,CASSPEQGWYQNTEAFF